This TCR beta chain is from a study of CXCR3 chemokines and chemotherapy response in bladder cancer. To note about this clonotype: A far larger clone is just one base off, so this is likely a read error.

One entry per CDR3 protein results from TCRdb running MiXCR on the PCR reads. The table records 250 to 300 distinct CDR3 sequences, roughly 13% of them present only once. V shed 6 bases and J 13 bases; nucleotides not matched to a gene: 15. There are 14 residues in the CDR3. Per the germline V gene, CDR1 is MNHEY and CDR2 is SMNVEV (reference sequence). Sample collection was performed from a patient whose treatment included neoadjuvant chemotherapy. The sequence was collected from a human donor with bladder cancer that did not respond to neoadjuvant chemotherapy. The chain recombines TRBV27 with TRBJ2-4; TRBD2 aligns across 7 bases. CDR3 nucleotide sequence: TGTGCCAGCAGGGGCGGGAGTTTCTACAATGAGCAGTACTTC. Its protein product is CASRGGSFYNEQYF.